The present T cell receptor beta chain was sequenced within a study of vaccination effects on CD4 cells after COVID-19 (dated by TCRdb to 2021 to 2024). The study in broad terms: Post-vaccine samples across the study were collected a median of 72 days after the second dose, with a range of 14 to 241. SARS-CoV-2 spike-specific CD4+ TCR repertoires from before and after mRNA vaccination were compared in COVID-19 convalescent patients and in infection-naive vaccine recipients. The full study included some eleven COVID-19 convalescent patients and several SARS-CoV-2-naive healthy vaccine recipients. Cultures from other donors in the study were sequenced with the Oncomine TCR Beta short-read assay on an Illumina iSeq 100. The full study reports these points: At late post-vaccination timepoints, both infection-induced and vaccine-induced clones showed marked clonal contraction, consistent with waning T cell responses. The study was limited by a small number of convalescent patients, and early post-infection timepoints were lacking. In healthy vaccine recipients, vaccine-induced clones were almost all SARS-CoV-2 mono-reactive, with only 1 of 255 being cross-reactive with common cold coronaviruses.

Taken from the germline V gene, the CDR1 and CDR2 loops are SGHRS and YFSETQ. The germline V and J ends show losses of 4 bases and 4 bases respectively, and no gene match explains 5 bases of the junction. Reading from cysteine to phenylalanine, the CDR3 counts 15 amino acids. Only the CDR3 DNA is retained, 45 bases long and in frame from the first base. In the ViraFEST assay, PBMC were stimulated with viral peptide pools, and antigen-specific CD4+ T cell clonotypes were then identified by expansion using TCR sequencing. After less than 13 days of culture, CD4+ T cells were isolated with the EasySep CD4+ T cell isolation kit. Participants received two doses of either the BNT162b2 or the mRNA-1273 mRNA SARS-CoV-2 vaccine. Negative nucleocapsid antibody results before and after vaccination confirmed that the healthy vaccine recipients had no prior SARS-CoV-2 infection. Each well held two million PBMC cultured in IMDM containing roughly 5.1% human AB serum, 8.5 to 10 IU/ml IL-2 and gentamicin, along with 8 to 10 ug/ml peptides. On days 3 and 7, half of the culture medium was replaced with fresh IL-2-containing medium. Unless noted otherwise, every peptide stimulation condition was cultured in triplicate wells. PBMC were separated from whole blood using Ficoll-Paque Plus gradient centrifugation and were then either cryopreserved at -140C or used fresh. Overlapping peptide pools spanned the spike proteins of SARS-CoV-2 and the common cold coronaviruses HCoV-NL63, HCoV-OC43 and HCoV-229E. Genomic DNA was extracted from cultured CD4+ T cells with the QIAamp micro DNA kit.

Worth noting for this clone: What antigen it recognizes has not been identified. No much larger clonotype is one base removed from it; base qualities were not supplied.

To prepare the library, the immunoSEQ multiplex PCR assay was applied. TCR beta CDR3 sequencing was performed on DNA from the cultured, isolated CD4+ T cells. Turning to the authors' computational methods: Non-productive TCR sequences were removed and reads were trimmed to the CDR3 region, keeping CDR3s of at least 7 amino acids. Antigen-specific clonotypes were identified with the MANAFEST web app by comparing expansion in peptide wells against reference cultures. Positive clones required FDR<0.05 expansion versus reference and all other wells, odds ratio above 5, and frequency above 0.1% in two replicate wells. Cross-reactive clonotypes were defined as significantly expanded in SARS-CoV-2 spike wells and in at least one common cold coronavirus spike condition. Levenshtein distance calculated with the stringdist R package was used to assess CDR3 similarity, and unrooted trees were constructed with ape in R 3.6.1. TCRdb retrieved this table from immuneACCESS and kept in-frame rearrangements only. Not all clones are present; in checked studies, unresolved V genes account for under half, and no reason is known for the remainder. D and trimming come from the DNA, and the V and J calls and clone size come from that table. The sample has more than 20,000 clones on record, 72% of them singletons. Roughly 10% of the sample is in the top ten clones.

This TCR came from a human donor who received a COVID-19 vaccine. The specimen comprised CD4+ T cells from PBMCs cultured with HCoV-NL63 spike peptides, sampled after COVID-19 vaccination. The label giving this sample's cell subset or site can be read as: HCoV-NL63 spike overlapping peptide pool stimulation. This receptor chain uses TRBV5-1 and TRBJ2-5; 12 bases in the junction line up with TRBD1. Here is the DNA: TGCGCCAGCAGCCGCCGGGACAGGGGGCTAGAGACCCAGTACTTC. Translated, this is CASSRRDRGLETQYF.